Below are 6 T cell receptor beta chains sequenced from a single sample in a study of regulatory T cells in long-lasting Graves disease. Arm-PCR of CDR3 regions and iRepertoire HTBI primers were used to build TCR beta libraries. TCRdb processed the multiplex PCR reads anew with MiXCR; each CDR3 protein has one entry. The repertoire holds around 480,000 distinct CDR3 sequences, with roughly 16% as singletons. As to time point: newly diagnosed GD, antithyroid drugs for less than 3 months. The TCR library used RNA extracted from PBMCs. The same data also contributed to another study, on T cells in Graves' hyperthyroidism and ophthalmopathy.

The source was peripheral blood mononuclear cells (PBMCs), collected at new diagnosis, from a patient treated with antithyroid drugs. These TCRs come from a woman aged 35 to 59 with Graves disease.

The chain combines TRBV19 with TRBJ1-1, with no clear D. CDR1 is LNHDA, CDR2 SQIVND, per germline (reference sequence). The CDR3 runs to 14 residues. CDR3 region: CAAVWEVTNTEAFF. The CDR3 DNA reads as TGTGCAGCCGTATGGGAGGTTACGAACACTGAAGCTTTCTTT.

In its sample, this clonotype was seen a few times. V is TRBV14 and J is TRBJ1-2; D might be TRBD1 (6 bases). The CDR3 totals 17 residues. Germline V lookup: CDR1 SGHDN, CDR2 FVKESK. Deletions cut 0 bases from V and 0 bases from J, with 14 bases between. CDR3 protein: CASSQEGHGTSNYGYTF. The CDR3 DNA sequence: TGTGCCAGCAGCCAAGAGGGACACGGCACTTCTAACTATGGCTACACCTTC.

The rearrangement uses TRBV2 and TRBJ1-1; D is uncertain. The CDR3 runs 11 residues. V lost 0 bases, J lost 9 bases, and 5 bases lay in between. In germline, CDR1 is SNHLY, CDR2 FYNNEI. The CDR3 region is CASSEAEKAFF. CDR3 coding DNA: TGTGCCAGCAGTGAAGCTGAGAAAGCTTTCTTT.

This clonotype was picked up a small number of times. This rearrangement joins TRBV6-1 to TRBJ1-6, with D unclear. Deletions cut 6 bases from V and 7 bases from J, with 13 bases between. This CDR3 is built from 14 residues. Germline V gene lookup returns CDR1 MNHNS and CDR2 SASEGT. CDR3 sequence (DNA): TGTGCCAGCAGACCCCATGGTCAGAATTCACCCCTCCACTTT. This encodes CASRPHGQNSPLHF.

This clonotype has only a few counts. The CDR3 bases are TGTGCCAGCAGCCAAGCTTGGGGGTCGAACACTGAAGCTTTCTTT. It yields the protein CASSQAWGSNTEAFF. V usage is TRBV14 and J usage is TRBJ1-1, with TRBD1 as a possible D gene (5 bases). Germline CDR1 reads SGHDN; CDR2 reads FVKESK. The CDR3 sequence is 15 residues long. Trimming stripped 1 base from V and 1 base from J, with 10 bases between.

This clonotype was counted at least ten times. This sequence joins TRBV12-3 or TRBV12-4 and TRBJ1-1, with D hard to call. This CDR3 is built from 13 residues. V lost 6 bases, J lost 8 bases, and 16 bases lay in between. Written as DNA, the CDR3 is TGTGCCAGCAGACCCGACGGGAGGATGGAAGCTTTCTTT. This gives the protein CASRPDGRMEAFF.